This record looks at one T cell receptor (beta chain) sequence and its context. This clone's antigen is unknown. Within one base of it there is no much larger clone, and no base qualities were kept. Trimming takes 7 bases off V and 5 bases off J; junction bases not matched to a gene: 14. The CDR3 contains 15 residues, cysteine and phenylalanine counted. This entry keeps only the CDR3 DNA: 45 bases, framed from base 1. Reading the germline V gene gives CDR1 MDHEN and CDR2 SYDVKM. The entry originates in a study of cytomegalovirus exposure and HLA in healthy donors (dated by TCRdb to the late 2010s). Notes on the research overall: An earlier analysis of 587 of the donors reported 276 Gb of sequence data and 95 million to 120 million unique TCR beta sequences obtained from around 190 million T cells. An earlier analysis of several hundred of the donors applied high-throughput TCR beta sequencing to assess whether each TCR beta V gene segment acted as functional or pseudogenic. Class I and class II HLA loci were covered by the typing at four-digit resolution. The aim of the study was to test whether cataloging public T cell receptors could identify signatures of past pathogen exposure. Typing coverage varied by locus: roughly 620-640 donors for A, B, C, DRB1 and DQB1; more than 500 for DQA1; about 600 for DPA1; roughly 450 for DPB1. A later genetic analysis took genome-wide SNP genotypes for 398 of the 666 donors and used that subset as a discovery cohort. Rather than using new phenotypic data, the later analysis identified candidate immune exposures from TCR beta sequences and from how often those sequences occurred across donors. A separate validation cohort of some 130 different subjects was used in addition to the roughly 620-subject first cohort. Among 350 to 400 genotyped donors of the cohort, an average of around 240,000 unique TCR beta nucleotide sequences were sequenced per donor, 15% to 20% of them non-productive. Every discovery cohort repertoire had been produced on one sequencing platform. The study profiled the T cell repertoires of hundreds of subjects by immunosequencing and related them to cytomegalovirus serostatus. Donor age, sex, ethnicity and CMV serostatus were compiled alongside the repertoire data. Because of strong linkage in the cohort, five DR-DQ haplotypes were treated as single units for association and clustering. The study combined high-throughput TCR immunosequencing, statistical association of individual TCRs with disease status, and machine learning to predict cytomegalovirus infection status. Roughly 300 gigabases of sequencing data and tens of millions of unique TCR sequences were included in an early release covering roughly 600 HLA-typed donors. Of the roughly 400 genotyped donors, approximately 82% fell in the genetic ancestry cluster associated with self-reported Caucasian donors. To study patterns of TCR occurrence, a later analysis re-analyzed previously published TCR beta repertoires from around 670 donors and added high-resolution HLA genotyping. Beyond this particular receptor, the publication reports: Cytomegalovirus status was reported to be diagnosed by the classifier with high specificity and sensitivity in both the original and validation cohorts. According to the authors, the approach could potentially be generalized to other disease states and immunological phenotypes. About 17 rarely observed V segments, including chromosome 9 orphons, were excluded from the earlier analysis of a few hundred of the donors because counts were too low. Several of the top co-occurrence clusters appeared to be linked to parvovirus B19, influenza, CMV and Epstein-Barr virus, according to a later analysis. According to a later genetic analysis, donors in an Asian-associated ancestry cluster had fewer N-insertions in productive TCRs than the approximately 630-donor mean. Presence/absence analyses assumed roughly uniform sequencing depth across donors, an assumption that may not hold. The study listed 150 to 200 TCR beta chains as associated with cytomegalovirus. According to a later analysis, TCR association rates differed among HLA loci, with DRB1 alleles showing the most associated TCRs and HLA-C alleles showing the fewest. Most TCR sequences were seen in very few donors, while some public TCRs were found in many individuals. Correlated functional status among segregating V segments might be attributable to linkage disequilibrium, but an unknown experimental factor could not be ruled out. At a false discovery rate of 0.05, a later analysis linked around 15,000 TCR beta sequences to specific HLA alleles. The only immune exposure information available for the cohort was CMV serostatus. In a later analysis, HLA-associated TCR beta chains were found to be more clonally expanded and to have lower generation probabilities than equally common non-associated chains. Only TCR beta chains were sequenced in this cohort, and the absence of alpha or paired-chain data limited detectable features. Three of the identified cytomegalovirus-associated TCR beta chains were confirmed in vitro to be specific for cytomegalovirus antigens. According to a later analysis, most CMV-associated TCR beta chains appeared to be HLA-restricted, and the HLA associations seemed to be driven largely by CMV exposure. When HLA alleles, especially DR and DQ, strongly co-occurred, TCR associations were difficult to assign to individual alleles. Because HLA typing was missing for some donors at each locus, association tests included only the typed subset. An association between a missense DCLRE1C variant and V-gene and J-gene trimming of TCR beta chains was found in a later genetic analysis and replicated in an independent cohort. Some IMGT-functional V segments, including TRBV6-2 and TRBV6-3, could not be told apart with the 87-base-pair reads, so those segments were excluded. In an earlier analysis of approximately 590 of the donors, most TCR beta V segments were observed in productive rearrangements about 87% or about 30% of the time, broadly matching IMGT annotations. A further reported finding was that TCR beta sequences accurately predicted the HLA-A and HLA-B alleles for most subjects in the first cohort. A cluster of highly shared sequence variants was judged likely to represent a technical artifact of the sequencing pipeline.

In total, approximately 700 healthy bone marrow donors made up the cohort. At the time of sampling, every cohort member was nominally healthy, though immune exposures that went unrecorded were likely present. The donor tested CMV seronegative and was one of the 352 seronegative cohort members. Each donor provided a peripheral blood sample, and peripheral blood mononuclear cells were used for TCR beta sequencing. The Qiagen DNeasy Blood Extraction Kit was used to extract genomic DNA from the blood cell samples. The receptor library was made with the immunoSEQ multiplex PCR assay. The multiplex PCR relied on a mix of 60 forward primers for TCR Vbeta segments and 13 reverse primers for TCR Jbeta segments. The CDR3 region of rearranged TCR beta genes was amplified from genomic DNA with a multiplex PCR assay. The Illumina HiSeq System was used to sequence the amplified TCR beta libraries as 87-base-pair reads. Processing in the source paper ran as follows. Across the 500 to 850 repertoires, a later analysis counted tens of millions of unique TCR beta chains, some 11 million of which were shared by at least two donors. Raw reads were error-corrected and collapsed into unique sequences by a nearest-neighbor algorithm in which closely related sequences were merged to remove PCR and sequencing errors. Alignment of CDR3 sequences to IMGT reference sequences was used to assign V, D and J gene segments. For a sequence to be retained, a match of at least six nucleotides was required to both a V gene segment and a J gene segment. Rearrangements were classified as productive when the CDR3 lacked stop codons and remained in frame with V and J, and all other rearrangements were classified as non-productive. CDR3 was defined by IMGT convention, running from the second conserved V-encoded cysteine to the conserved J-encoded phenylalanine. The earlier analysis of 587 of the donors excluded any sequence lacking an unambiguous match to a single V gene segment. An earlier analysis of several hundred of the donors called V segments functional above 56.7% productive rearrangements and segregating when the between-donor standard deviation exceeded 5%. A statistical classification framework was built to diagnose cytomegalovirus status from the catalog of TCR beta chain sequences. V and J gene assignment, in a later analysis, came from comparing TCR nucleotide sequences with IMGT/GENE-DB human TR gene sequences. A later analysis assigned CDR3 sequences and most-parsimonious VDJ recombination scenarios with the TCRdist pipeline. In a later analysis, every TCR beta chain was defined by the combination of its CDR3 amino acid sequence and its V-gene family, and reads without a unique V-gene family were dropped. In a later analysis, around 650 highly shared, low-generation-probability nucleotide sequences were removed to address suspected cross-contamination and a sequencing artifact. In a later analysis, a clonal expansion index was calculated for each public chain from normalized within-repertoire ranks of inferred template counts. In a later analysis, generation probabilities were computed with a VDJ recombination model fitted to out-of-frame rearrangements, and the resulting probabilities were checked against IGoR. In a later analysis, hypergeometric tests were used to score TCR-TCR, TCR-HLA and TCR-CMV co-occurrence, with a repertoire-size bias correction applied to TCR pairs. A later analysis estimated false discovery rates by permuting HLA or CMV assignments 20 times. A later analysis grouped co-occurring TCRs with DBSCAN, adding TCRdist sequence similarity when clustering within HLA-allele-positive subsets. Co-occurrence clustering excluded repertoires with fewer than 30,000 or more than 120,000 public chains, plus five with anomalous nucleotide sharing. TCRdb retrieved this table from immuneACCESS and kept in-frame rearrangements only. Not all clones are present; in checked studies, unresolved V genes account for under half, and no reason is known for the remainder. The V and J calls and clone size are taken from that table; D and trimming were inferred from the DNA. Present in this sample are around 110,000 clones, around 85% of which were seen just once. The ten largest make up approximately 2% of the sample.

This TCR derives from a man under 40 in good health and CMV-seronegative. The specimen was PBMCs. The V and J genes are TRBV28 and TRBJ2-7; TRBD2 fits 7 bases in the junction. The CDR3 reads as follows: CASTTRAAGRDEQYF. The nucleotide sequence reads TGTGCCAGCACCACCCGCGCAGCGGGGCGGGACGAGCAGTACTTC.